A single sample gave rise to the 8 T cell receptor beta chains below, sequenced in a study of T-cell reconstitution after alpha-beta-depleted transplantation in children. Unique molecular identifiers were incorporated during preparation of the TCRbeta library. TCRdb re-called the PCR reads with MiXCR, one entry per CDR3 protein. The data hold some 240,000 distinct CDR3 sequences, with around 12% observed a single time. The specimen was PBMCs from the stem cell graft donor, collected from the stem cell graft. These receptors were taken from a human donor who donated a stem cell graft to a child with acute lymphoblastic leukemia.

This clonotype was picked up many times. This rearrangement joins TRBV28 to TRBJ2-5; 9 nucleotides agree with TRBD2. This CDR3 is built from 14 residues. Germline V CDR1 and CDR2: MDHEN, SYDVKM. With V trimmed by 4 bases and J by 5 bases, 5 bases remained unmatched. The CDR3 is CASSSGTSFETQYF. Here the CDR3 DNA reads TGTGCCAGCAGTTCCGGGACTAGCTTTGAGACCCAGTACTTC.

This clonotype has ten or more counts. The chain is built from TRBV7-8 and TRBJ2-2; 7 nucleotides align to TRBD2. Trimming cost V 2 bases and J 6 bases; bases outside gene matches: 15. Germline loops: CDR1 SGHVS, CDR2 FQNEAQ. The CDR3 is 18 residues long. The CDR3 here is CASSLFPGGQKPPGELFF. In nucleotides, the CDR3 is TGTGCCAGCAGCTTATTTCCGGGAGGCCAAAAACCCCCCGGGGAGCTGTTTTTT.

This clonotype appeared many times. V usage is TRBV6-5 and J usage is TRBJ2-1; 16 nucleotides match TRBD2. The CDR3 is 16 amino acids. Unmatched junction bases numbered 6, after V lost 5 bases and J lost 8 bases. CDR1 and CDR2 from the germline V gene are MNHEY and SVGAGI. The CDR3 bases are TGTGCCAGCAGTAACACGGGACTAGCGGGAGGGGATGAGCAGTTCTTC. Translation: CASSNTGLAGGDEQFF.

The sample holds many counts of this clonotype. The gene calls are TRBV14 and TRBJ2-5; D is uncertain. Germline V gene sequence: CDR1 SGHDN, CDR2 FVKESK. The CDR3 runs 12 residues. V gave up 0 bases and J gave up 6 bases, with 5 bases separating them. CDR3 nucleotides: TGTGCCAGCAGCCAAGATCCAAAGACCCAGTACTTC. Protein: CASSQDPKTQYF.

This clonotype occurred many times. For the CDR3, the DNA is TGCGCCAGCAGCTTTGAACTAGCGGCGACCGGGGAGCTGTTTTTT. It codes for CASSFELAATGELFF. This chain connects TRBV5-1 to TRBJ2-2; TRBD2 aligns across 8 bases. The CDR3 totals 15 residues. With 2 bases clipped from V and 5 bases from J, the junction kept 5 bases outside the gene matches. Germline-derived CDR1 and CDR2 are SGHRS and YFSETQ.

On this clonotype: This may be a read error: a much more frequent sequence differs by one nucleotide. The DNA of the CDR3 is TGTGCCAGCAGAATCGAGACAGGGGCCGCCCTGGTCCACTTT. Translating gives CASRIETGAALVHF. The chain is built from TRBV11-2 and TRBJ1-6, with 8 positions matching TRBD1. Trimming cost V 6 bases and J 17 bases; bases outside gene matches: 15. CDR3 length: 14 residues. From germline, CDR1 is SGHAT and CDR2 FQNNGV.

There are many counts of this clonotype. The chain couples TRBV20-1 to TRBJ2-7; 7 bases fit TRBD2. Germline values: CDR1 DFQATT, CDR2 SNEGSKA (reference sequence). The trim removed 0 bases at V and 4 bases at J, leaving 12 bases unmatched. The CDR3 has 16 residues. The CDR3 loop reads CSARDNAGVNVYEQYF. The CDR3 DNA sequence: TGCAGTGCTAGAGATAATGCGGGGGTTAACGTGTACGAGCAGTACTTC.

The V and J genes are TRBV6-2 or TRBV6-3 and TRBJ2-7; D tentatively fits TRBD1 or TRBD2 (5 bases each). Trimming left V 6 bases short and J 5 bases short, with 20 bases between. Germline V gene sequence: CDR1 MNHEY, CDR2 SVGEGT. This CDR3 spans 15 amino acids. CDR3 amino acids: CASSLRDRRADEQYF. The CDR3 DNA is TGTGCCAGCAGCCTCCGGGACCGTCGGGCCGACGAGCAGTACTTC.